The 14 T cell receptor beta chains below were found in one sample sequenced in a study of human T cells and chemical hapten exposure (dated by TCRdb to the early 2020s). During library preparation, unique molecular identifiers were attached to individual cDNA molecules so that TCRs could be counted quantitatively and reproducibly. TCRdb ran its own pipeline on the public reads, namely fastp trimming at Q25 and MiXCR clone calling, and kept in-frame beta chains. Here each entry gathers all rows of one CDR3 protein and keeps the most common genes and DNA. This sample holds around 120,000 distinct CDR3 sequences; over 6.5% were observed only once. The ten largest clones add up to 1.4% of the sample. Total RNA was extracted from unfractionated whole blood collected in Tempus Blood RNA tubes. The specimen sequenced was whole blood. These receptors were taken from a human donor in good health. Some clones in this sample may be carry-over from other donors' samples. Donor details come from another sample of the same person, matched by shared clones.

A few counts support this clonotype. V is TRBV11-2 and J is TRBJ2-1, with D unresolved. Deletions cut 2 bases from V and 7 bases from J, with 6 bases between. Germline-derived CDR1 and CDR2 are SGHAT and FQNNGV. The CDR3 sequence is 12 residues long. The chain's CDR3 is CASSLTRNEQFF. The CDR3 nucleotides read TGTGCCAGCAGCTTAACCCGGAATGAGCAGTTCTTC.

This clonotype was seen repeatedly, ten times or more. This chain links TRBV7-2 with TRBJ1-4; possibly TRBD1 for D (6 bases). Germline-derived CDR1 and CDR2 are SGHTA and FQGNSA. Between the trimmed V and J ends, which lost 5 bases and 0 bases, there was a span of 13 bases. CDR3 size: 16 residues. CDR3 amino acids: CASSIRQGSTNEKLFF. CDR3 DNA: TGTGCCAGCAGCATCAGGCAGGGGTCAACTAATGAAAAACTGTTTTTT.

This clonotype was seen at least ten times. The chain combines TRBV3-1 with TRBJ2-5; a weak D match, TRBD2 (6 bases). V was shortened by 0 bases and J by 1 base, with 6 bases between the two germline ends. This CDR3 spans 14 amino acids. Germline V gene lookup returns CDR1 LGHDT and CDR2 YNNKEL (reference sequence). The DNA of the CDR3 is TGTGCCAGCAGCCAAGAGGGGGGCCAAGAGACCCAGTACTTC. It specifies CASSQEGGQETQYF.

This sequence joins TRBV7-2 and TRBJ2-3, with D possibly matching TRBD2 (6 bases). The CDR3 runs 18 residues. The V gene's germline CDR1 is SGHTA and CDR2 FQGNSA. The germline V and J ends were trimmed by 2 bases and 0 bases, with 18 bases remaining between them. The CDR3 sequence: CASSLMNTASVSTDTQYF. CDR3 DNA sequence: TGTGCCAGCAGCTTAATGAATACGGCTAGCGTTAGCACAGATACGCAGTATTTT.

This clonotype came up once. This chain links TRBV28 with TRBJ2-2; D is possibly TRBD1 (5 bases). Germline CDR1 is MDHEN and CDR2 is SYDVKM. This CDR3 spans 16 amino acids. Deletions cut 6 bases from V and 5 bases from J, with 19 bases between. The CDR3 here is CASSLRQSGKTGELFF. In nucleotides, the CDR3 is TGTGCCAGCAGCCTCCGACAGTCTGGAAAGACCGGGGAGCTGTTTTTT.

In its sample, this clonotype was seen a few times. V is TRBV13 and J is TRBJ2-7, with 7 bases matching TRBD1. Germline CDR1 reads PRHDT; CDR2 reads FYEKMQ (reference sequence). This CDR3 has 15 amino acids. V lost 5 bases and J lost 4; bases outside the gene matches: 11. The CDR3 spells CASSPPQGQRYEQYF. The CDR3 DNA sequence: TGTGCCAGCAGCCCCCCTCAGGGACAGCGATACGAGCAGTACTTC.

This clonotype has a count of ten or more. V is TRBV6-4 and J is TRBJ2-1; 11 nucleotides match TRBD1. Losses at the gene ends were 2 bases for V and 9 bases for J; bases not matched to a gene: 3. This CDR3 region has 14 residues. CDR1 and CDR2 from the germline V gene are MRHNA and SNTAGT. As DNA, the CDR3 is TGTGCCAGCAGTGACGGGACAGGGGGTGGTGAGCAGTTCTTC. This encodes CASSDGTGGGEQFF.

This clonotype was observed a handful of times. The CDR3 nucleotides read TGCGCCAGCAGCGATAATATAGGACAGGGCTCGAGCGAGCAGTACTTC. Amino acid sequence: CASSDNIGQGSSEQYF. The chain combines TRBV5-1 with TRBJ2-7; TRBD1 agrees at 8 bases. The CDR3 has 16 amino acids. Trimming at V came to 4 bases and at J to 6 bases, leaving 15 bases not matched to a gene. In germline, CDR1 is SGHRS, CDR2 YFSETQ.

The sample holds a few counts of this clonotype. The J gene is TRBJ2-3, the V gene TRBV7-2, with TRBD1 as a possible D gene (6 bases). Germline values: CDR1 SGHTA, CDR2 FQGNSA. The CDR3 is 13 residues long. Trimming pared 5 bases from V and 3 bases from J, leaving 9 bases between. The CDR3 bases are TGTGCCAGCAGCCCAGGGGTTACAGATACGCAGTATTTT. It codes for CASSPGVTDTQYF.

In DNA form, the CDR3 reads TGTGCCAGCAGGAGTCTAGGGACTCTGCCGAACACTGAAGCTTTCTTT. Protein product: CASRSLGTLPNTEAFF. V and J are TRBV2 and TRBJ1-1; D possibly corresponds to TRBD1 (5 bases). V lost 6 bases and J lost 1, with 18 bases in between. The germline gives CDR1 SNHLY, CDR2 FYNNEI. This CDR3 contains 16 residues.

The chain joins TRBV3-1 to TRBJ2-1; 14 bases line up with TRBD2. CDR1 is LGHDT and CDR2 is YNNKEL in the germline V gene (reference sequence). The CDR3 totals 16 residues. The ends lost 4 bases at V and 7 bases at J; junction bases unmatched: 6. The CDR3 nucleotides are TGTGCCAGCAGCCCCCGGACTAGCGGGAGGATGAATGAGCAGTTCTTC. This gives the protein CASSPRTSGRMNEQFF.

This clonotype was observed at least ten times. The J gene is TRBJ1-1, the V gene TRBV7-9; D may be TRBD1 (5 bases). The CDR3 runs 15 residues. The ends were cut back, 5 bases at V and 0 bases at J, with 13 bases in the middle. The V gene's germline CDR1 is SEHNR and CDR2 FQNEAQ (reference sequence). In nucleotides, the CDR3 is TGTGCCAGCAGCCCACCACAGGCAATGAACACTGAAGCTTTCTTT. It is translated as CASSPPQAMNTEAFF.

For the CDR3, the DNA is TGTGCCAGCAGCCCCGGGGTTACAACTAATGAAAAACTGTTTTTT. Protein product: CASSPGVTTNEKLFF. The chain links TRBV7-6 to TRBJ1-4; D gene unclear. V was shortened by 5 bases and J by 0 bases, with 10 bases between the two germline ends. Per the germline V gene, CDR1 is SGHVS and CDR2 is FNYEAQ. The length of the CDR3 is 15 residues.

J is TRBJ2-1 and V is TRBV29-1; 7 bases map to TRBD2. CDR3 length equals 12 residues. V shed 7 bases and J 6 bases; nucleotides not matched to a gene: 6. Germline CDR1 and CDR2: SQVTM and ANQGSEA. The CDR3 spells CSGEPGGNEQFF. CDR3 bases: TGCAGCGGAGAACCGGGGGGCAATGAGCAGTTCTTC.